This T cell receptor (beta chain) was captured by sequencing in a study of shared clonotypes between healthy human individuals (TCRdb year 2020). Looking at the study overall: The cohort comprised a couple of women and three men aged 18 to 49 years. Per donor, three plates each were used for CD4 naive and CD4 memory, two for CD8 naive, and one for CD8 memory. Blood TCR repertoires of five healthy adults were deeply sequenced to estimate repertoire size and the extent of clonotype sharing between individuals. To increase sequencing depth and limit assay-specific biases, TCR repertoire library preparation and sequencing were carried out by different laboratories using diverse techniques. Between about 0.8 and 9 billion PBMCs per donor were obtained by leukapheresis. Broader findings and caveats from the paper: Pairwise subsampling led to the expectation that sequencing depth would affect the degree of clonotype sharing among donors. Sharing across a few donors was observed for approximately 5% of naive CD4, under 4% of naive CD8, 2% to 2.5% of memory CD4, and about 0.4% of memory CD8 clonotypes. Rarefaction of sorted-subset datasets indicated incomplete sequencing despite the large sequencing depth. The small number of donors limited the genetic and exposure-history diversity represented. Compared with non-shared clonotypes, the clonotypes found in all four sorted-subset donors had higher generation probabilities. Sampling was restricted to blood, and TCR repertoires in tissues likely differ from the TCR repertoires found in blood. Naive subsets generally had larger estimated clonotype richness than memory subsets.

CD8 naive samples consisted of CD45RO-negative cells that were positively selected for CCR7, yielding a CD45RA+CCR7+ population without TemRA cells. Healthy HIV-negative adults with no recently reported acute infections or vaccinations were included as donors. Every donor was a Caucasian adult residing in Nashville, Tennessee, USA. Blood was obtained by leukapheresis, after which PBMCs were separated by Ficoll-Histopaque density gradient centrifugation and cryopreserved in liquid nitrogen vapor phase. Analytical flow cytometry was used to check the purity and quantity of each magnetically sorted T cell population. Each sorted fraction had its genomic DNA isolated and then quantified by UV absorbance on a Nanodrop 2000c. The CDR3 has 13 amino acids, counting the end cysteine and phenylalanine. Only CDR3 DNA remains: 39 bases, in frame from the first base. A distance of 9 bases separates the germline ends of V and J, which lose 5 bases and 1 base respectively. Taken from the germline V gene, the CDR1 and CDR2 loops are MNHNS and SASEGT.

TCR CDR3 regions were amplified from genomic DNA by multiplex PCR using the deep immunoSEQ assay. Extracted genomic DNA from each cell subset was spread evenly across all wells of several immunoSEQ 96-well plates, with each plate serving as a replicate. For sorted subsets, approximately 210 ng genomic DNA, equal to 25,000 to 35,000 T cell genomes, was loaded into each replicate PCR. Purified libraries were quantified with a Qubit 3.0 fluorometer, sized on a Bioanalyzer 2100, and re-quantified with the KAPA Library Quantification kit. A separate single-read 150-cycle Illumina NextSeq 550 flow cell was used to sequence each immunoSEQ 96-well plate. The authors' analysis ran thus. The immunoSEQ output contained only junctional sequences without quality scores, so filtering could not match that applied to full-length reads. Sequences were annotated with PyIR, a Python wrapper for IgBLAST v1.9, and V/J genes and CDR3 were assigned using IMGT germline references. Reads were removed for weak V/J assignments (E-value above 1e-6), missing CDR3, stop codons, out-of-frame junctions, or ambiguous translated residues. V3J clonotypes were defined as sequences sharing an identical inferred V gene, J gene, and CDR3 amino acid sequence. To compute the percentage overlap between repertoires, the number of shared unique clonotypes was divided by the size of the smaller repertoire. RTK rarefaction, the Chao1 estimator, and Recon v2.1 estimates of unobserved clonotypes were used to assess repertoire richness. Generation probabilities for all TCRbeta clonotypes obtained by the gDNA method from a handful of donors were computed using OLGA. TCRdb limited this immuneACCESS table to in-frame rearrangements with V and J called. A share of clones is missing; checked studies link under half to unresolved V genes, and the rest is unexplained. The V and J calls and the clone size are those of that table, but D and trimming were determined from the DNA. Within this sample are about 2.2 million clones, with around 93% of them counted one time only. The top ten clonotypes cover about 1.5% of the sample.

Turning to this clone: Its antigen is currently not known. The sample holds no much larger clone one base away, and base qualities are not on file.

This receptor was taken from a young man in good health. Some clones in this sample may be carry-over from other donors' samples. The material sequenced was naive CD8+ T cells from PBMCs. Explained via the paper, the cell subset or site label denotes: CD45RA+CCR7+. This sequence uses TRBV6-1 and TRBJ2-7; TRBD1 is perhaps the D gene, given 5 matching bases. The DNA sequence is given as TGTGCCAGCAGTATGACAGCGTCCTACGAGCAGTACTTC. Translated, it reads CASSMTASYEQYF.